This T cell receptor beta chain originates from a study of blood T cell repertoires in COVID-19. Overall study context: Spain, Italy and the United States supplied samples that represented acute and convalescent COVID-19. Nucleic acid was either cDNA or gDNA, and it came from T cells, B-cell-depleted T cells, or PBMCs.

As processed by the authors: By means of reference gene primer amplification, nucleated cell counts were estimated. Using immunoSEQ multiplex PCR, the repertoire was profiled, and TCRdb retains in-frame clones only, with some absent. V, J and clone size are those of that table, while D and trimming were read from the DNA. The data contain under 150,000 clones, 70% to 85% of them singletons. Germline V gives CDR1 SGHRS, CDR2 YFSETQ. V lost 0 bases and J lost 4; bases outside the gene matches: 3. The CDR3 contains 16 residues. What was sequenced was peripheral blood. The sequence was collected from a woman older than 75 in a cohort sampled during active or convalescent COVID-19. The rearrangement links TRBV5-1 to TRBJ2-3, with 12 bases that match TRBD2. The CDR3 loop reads CASSLVASGGADTQYF. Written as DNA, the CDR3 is TGCGCCAGCAGCTTGGTAGCTAGCGGGGGGGCAGATACGCAGTATTTT.